This is a list of T cell receptor beta chains from one sample in a study of blood T cell repertoires in COVID-19. TCRdb's copy holds only in-frame clones and misses some; the assay was immunoSEQ multiplex PCR. Of 250,000 or so clones detected, over 80% appear once; the ten largest clones hold roughly 4%. Material: PBMCs or T cells enriched from blood (not recorded which). These receptor sequences come from a woman aged 30 to 39 with acute COVID-19. The conserved cysteine and the conserved F or W are not part of the CDR3 here.

V gene: TRBV6-6
J gene: TRBJ2-1
CDR3 protein: ASSYETTHEQF

V gene: TRBV27
J gene: TRBJ2-3
CDR3 protein: ASSHRGEDTQY

V gene: TRBV27
J gene: TRBJ2-3
CDR3 protein: ASSILAGVTDTQY

V gene: TRBV4-1
J gene: TRBJ2-7
CDR3 protein: ASSPRPHRVDEQY

V gene: TRBV29-1
J gene: TRBJ2-2
CDR3 protein: SVVTGDGTGELF

V gene: TRBV19
J gene: TRBJ2-2
CDR3 protein: AQPDGGLVNTGELF

V gene: TRBV6-5
J gene: TRBJ1-4
CDR3 protein: ASSPGGLKEKLF

V gene: TRBV6-5
J gene: TRBJ1-2
CDR3 protein: ASSSPPGTMGGYT

V gene: TRBV5-4
J gene: TRBJ2-1
CDR3 protein: ASSLAGGFSNEQF

V gene: TRBV28
J gene: TRBJ2-3
CDR3 protein: ASSLSPSGTSTDTQY

V gene: TRBV7-8
J gene: TRBJ1-1
CDR3 protein: ASSLTVGVNTEAF